The 31 T cell receptor beta chains reported below all come from one sample, sequenced in a study of identical twins. TCRdb re-called the 5' RACE reads through MiXCR, storing one row per CDR3 protein. The sample lists over 500,000 distinct CDR3 sequences, roughly a fifth occurring once. The data also belong to a second study, concerning T cells expressing NK-cell markers.

Specimen: CD4+ T cells sorted from blood. The origin of the receptors is a woman aged 18 to 35 in good health.

The chain carries TRBV12-3 or TRBV12-4 and TRBJ1-2, with no clear D. V lost 6 bases and J 5 bases, leaving 19 bases between the germline ends. The CDR3 totals 15 residues. The CDR3, as DNA: TGTGCCAGCAGCGGGCAGTACGGGGAAGGGTATGGCTACACCTTC. Translated: CASSGQYGEGYGYTF.

V usage is TRBV6-1 and J usage is TRBJ2-3; D perhaps matches TRBD1 (6 bases). There are 14 residues in the CDR3. Looked up from germline, CDR1 is MNHNS and CDR2 is SASEGT. The V gene lost 6 bases and the J gene lost 6 bases, with 16 bases spanning the gap. The CDR3 region is CASSRLGARDTQYF. DNA for the CDR3: TGTGCCAGCAGCCGGCTGGGGGCACGGGATACGCAGTATTTT.

This clonotype was observed at least ten times. The J gene is TRBJ2-7, the V gene TRBV29-1, with 7 bases that match TRBD1. The V and J ends lost 4 bases and 5 bases, in that order; junction bases with no gene match: 5. The CDR3 sequence is 12 residues long. CDR1 and CDR2 from the germline V gene are SQVTM and ANQGSEA. The CDR3 reads CSVGQGVNEQYF. In DNA form, the CDR3 reads TGCAGCGTTGGCCAGGGGGTTAACGAGCAGTACTTC.

J is TRBJ1-2 and V is TRBV12-3 or TRBV12-4; D is unresolved. V was pared by 1 base and J by 8 bases, with 11 bases between. The CDR3 runs to 13 residues. CDR3 protein: CASSLVGSRGYTF. CDR3 sequence (DNA): TGTGCCAGCAGTTTAGTAGGGTCAAGGGGCTACACCTTC.

There are a few counts of this clonotype. The J gene is TRBJ2-7, the V gene TRBV7-3, with 7 bases fitting TRBD2. The CDR3 has 14 residues. Per the germline V gene, CDR1 is SGHTA and CDR2 is FQGTGA. After removal of 4 bases from V and 0 bases from J, the junction contained 3 bases not matched to a gene. The CDR3, as DNA: TGTGCCAGCAGCTGGGGCGGGGGCTCCTACGAGCAGTACTTC. It translates to CASSWGGGSYEQYF.

This clonotype was picked up a small number of times. The chain couples TRBV6-6 to TRBJ1-6; D perhaps matches TRBD1 (6 bases). The CDR3 contains 13 residues. Trimming left V 7 bases short and J 8 bases short, with 12 bases between. Germline V gene data show CDR1 as MNHNY and CDR2 as SVGAGI (reference sequence). CDR3 residues: CASNYREDSPLHF. In DNA form, the CDR3 reads TGTGCCAGCAACTACAGGGAGGATTCACCCCTCCACTTT.

There are a few counts of this clonotype. Here the CDR3 DNA reads TGCAGTGCTAAGACTAGCGGGAGGGCGGGGGGTTTGGTCGGATTTTACAATGAGCAGTTCTTC. Translated, it gives CSAKTSGRAGGLVGFYNEQFF. V usage is TRBV20-1 and J usage is TRBJ2-1; TRBD2 aligns across 14 bases. Trimming removed 4 bases from V and 4 bases from J; junction bases left unmatched: 21. The germline gives CDR1 DFQATT, CDR2 SNEGSKA (reference sequence). There are 21 residues in the CDR3.

The table lists this clonotype with many counts. Written as DNA, the CDR3 is TGTGCCAGCAGTTTGCGAGAAAAACTGTTTTTT. Translation gives CASSLREKLFF. The V call is TRBV12-3 or TRBV12-4, the J call TRBJ1-4; no firm D call. The length of the CDR3 is 11 residues. V lost 3 bases to trimming and J lost 8 bases, with 4 bases between them.

This clonotype turned up a few times. The chain recombines TRBV5-6 with TRBJ2-1, with D perhaps TRBD1 or TRBD2 (7 bases each). Trimming left V 4 bases short and J 1 base short, with 12 bases between. Germline-derived CDR1 and CDR2 are SGHDT and YYEEEE. This CDR3 is 15 amino acids long. CDR3: CASSQGGVSYNEQFF. The CDR3 bases are TGTGCCAGCAGCCAGGGGGGGGTTTCCTACAATGAGCAGTTCTTC.

The rearrangement joins TRBV20-1 to TRBJ2-7; D is unclear. In germline, CDR1 is DFQATT, CDR2 SNEGSKA (reference sequence). This CDR3 contains 14 residues. V was pared by 1 base and J by 2 bases, with 12 bases between. The CDR3 bases are TGCAGTGCTAGAGCTCTTCCTCAGACCTACGAGCAGTACTTC. Its translation: CSARALPQTYEQYF.

This rearrangement joins TRBV25-1 to TRBJ2-5; D gene unclear. CDR1 and CDR2 (germline): MGHDK, SYGVNS. The CDR3 has 11 residues. V lost 3 bases to trimming and J lost 5 bases, with 4 bases between them. DNA for the CDR3: TGTGCCAGCAGTGATTTCGAGACCCAGTACTTC. Its translation: CASSDFETQYF.

This clonotype was observed a few times. CDR3 nucleotide sequence: TGTGCCAGCAGCCCCGGGACAGGGAATGGGAATTCACCCCTCCACTTT. It translates to CASSPGTGNGNSPLHF. V gene TRBV6-5 combines with J gene TRBJ1-6; 9 nucleotides line up with TRBD1. Germline V CDR1 and CDR2: MNHEY, SVGAGI. The CDR3 has 16 residues. V was clipped by 6 bases and J by 7 bases; unmatched bases: 10.

This clonotype was counted a few times. V usage is TRBV9 and J usage is TRBJ2-7; 10 bases match TRBD2. Germline assignment: CDR1 SGDLS and CDR2 YYNGEE. V was clipped by 3 bases and J by 6 bases; unmatched bases: 9. This CDR3 is 15 amino acids long. CDR3 sequence (DNA): TGTGCCAGCAGCGCTACCGGGACTAGCGAGGGCGAGCAGTACTTC. Encoded protein: CASSATGTSEGEQYF.

The chain couples TRBV6-1 to TRBJ1-5; 7 bases align to TRBD1. The V segment lost 6 bases and the J segment 0 bases; nucleotides outside the gene matches: 11. In germline, CDR1 is MNHNS, CDR2 SASEGT. The CDR3 sequence is 17 residues long. CDR3 amino acids: CASSALNRGDSNQPQHF. CDR3 coding DNA: TGTGCCAGCAGCGCTCTTAACAGGGGAGATAGCAATCAGCCCCAGCATTTT.

J is TRBJ1-5 and V is TRBV20-1; tentative D call: TRBD1 (5 bases). This CDR3 comprises 14 residues. The V gene lost 0 bases and the J gene lost 7 bases, with 13 bases spanning the gap. Per the germline V gene, CDR1 is DFQATT and CDR2 is SNEGSKA (reference sequence). CDR3 DNA: TGCAGTGCTAGAGATCAGGGTTCAGGGCAGCCCCAGCATTTT. This sequence encodes CSARDQGSGQPQHF.

The V and J genes are TRBV12-3 or TRBV12-4 and TRBJ1-6; D perhaps matches TRBD1 (5 bases). CDR3 length: 14 residues. V was shortened by 2 bases and J by 10 bases, with 12 bases between the two germline ends. CDR3 coding DNA: TGTGCCAGCAGTTTATGGGGGGGAGAATCACCCCTCCACTTT. This translates into CASSLWGGESPLHF.

This clonotype occurred a few times. The chain combines TRBV20-1 with TRBJ2-1, with 9 bases aligning to TRBD2. Germline V gene sequence: CDR1 DFQATT, CDR2 SNEGSKA (reference sequence). This CDR3 comprises 13 residues. V was clipped by 5 bases and J by 6 bases; unmatched bases: 5. Here the CDR3 reads CSARRGRANEQFF. The CDR3 DNA sequence: TGCAGTGCTCGCCGCGGGAGGGCCAATGAGCAGTTCTTC.

The V and J genes are TRBV7-9 and TRBJ2-1, with 8 bases identical to TRBD2. V was clipped by 5 bases and J by 7 bases; unmatched bases: 7. This CDR3 contains 14 residues. CDR1 SEHNR and CDR2 FQNEAQ come from the germline V gene (reference sequence). The CDR3 bases are TGTGCCAGCAGCCAGAGCGGGAGAAAGAATGAGCAGTTCTTC. It specifies CASSQSGRKNEQFF.

The chain links TRBV7-3 to TRBJ1-2; D is perhaps TRBD1 (6 bases). V shed 5 bases and J shed 3 bases, with 16 bases lying between them. This CDR3 is built from 15 residues. Germline values: CDR1 SGHTA, CDR2 FQGTGA. This CDR3 reads CASSPQGLLDYGYTF. In DNA form, the CDR3 reads TGTGCCAGCAGCCCCCAGGGGCTTCTTGACTATGGCTACACCTTC.

The V and J genes are TRBV3-1 and TRBJ2-3; TRBD2 aligns across 8 bases. The CDR3 has 18 residues. Trimming at V came to 1 base and at J to 0 bases, leaving 9 bases not matched to a gene. Germline V gene data show CDR1 as LGHDT and CDR2 as YNNKEL (reference sequence). CDR3 loop: CASSQGRAAGASTDTQYF. The CDR3 region has the DNA TGTGCCAGCAGCCAAGGTAGAGCAGCGGGAGCTAGCACAGATACGCAGTATTTT.

V usage is TRBV15 and J usage is TRBJ1-3; TRBD1 agrees at 7 bases. Germline lookup yields CDR1 LNHNV and CDR2 YYDKDF (reference sequence). Germline trimming cut 0 bases from V and 0 bases from J; bases unmatched to any gene: 2. CDR3 size: 16 residues. Here the CDR3 DNA reads TGTGCCACCAGCAGAGATGGGACAGACTCTGGAAACACCATATATTTT. Protein sequence: CATSRDGTDSGNTIYF.

The table lists this clonotype with a few counts. The V gene is TRBV4-3, the J gene TRBJ1-4; TRBD1 agrees at 8 bases. The CDR3 totals 17 residues. Germline CDR1 is LGHNA and CDR2 is YSLEER. The trim removed 0 bases at V and 6 bases at J, leaving 9 bases unmatched. The CDR3 DNA reads as TGCGCCAGCAGCCAAGAACTTGTGCGGGACAGGCATGAAAAACTGTTTTTT. This sequence encodes CASSQELVRDRHEKLFF.

The table lists this clonotype with a few counts. This chain joins TRBV20-1 and TRBJ2-2, with D possibly being TRBD1 (6 bases). Trimming shortened V by 0 bases and J by 0 bases, and 11 bases separated the two germline ends. Germline CDR1 and CDR2: DFQATT and SNEGSKA (reference sequence). This CDR3 spans 16 amino acids. The CDR3 here is CSARDPGQSNTGELFF. CDR3 DNA sequence: TGCAGTGCTAGAGATCCCGGACAGTCGAACACCGGGGAGCTGTTTTTT.

This clonotype has just a few counts. The chain carries TRBV20-1 and TRBJ2-7, with D possibly TRBD1 on 7 matching bases. V was pared by 3 bases and J by 6 bases, with 12 bases between. This CDR3 is built from 12 residues. Germline assignment: CDR1 DFQATT and CDR2 SNEGSKA (reference sequence). The CDR3 DNA reads TGCAGTGCTAGGCGGGACAGCTCCGAGCAGTACTTC. Protein: CSARRDSSEQYF.

The chain couples TRBV20-1 to TRBJ1-3, with D unclear. Germline V lookup: CDR1 DFQATT, CDR2 SNEGSKA (reference sequence). This CDR3 contains 14 residues. The V end was cut by 2 bases, the J end by 0 bases, with 8 bases between. CDR3 amino acids: CSARMEGSGNTIYF. CDR3 bases: TGCAGTGCTAGAATGGAAGGCTCTGGAAACACCATATATTTT.

This clonotype was counted ten times or more. The V gene is TRBV29-1, the J gene TRBJ2-7; no clear D. This CDR3 contains 13 residues. Germline assignment: CDR1 SQVTM and CDR2 ANQGSEA. V dropped 2 bases and J dropped 5 bases, with 13 bases sitting between them. CDR3 in amino acids: CSVELQNVNEQYF. The CDR3, as DNA: TGCAGCGTTGAATTACAGAACGTCAACGAGCAGTACTTC.

The chain carries TRBV5-6 and TRBJ1-1; unclear D gene. Trimming took off 0 bases at V and 1 base at J, with 10 bases between the two ends. The length of the CDR3 is 15 residues. Per the germline V gene, CDR1 is SGHDT and CDR2 is YYEEEE. The CDR3 loop is CASSLDLRGNTEAFF. The CDR3 DNA follows: TGTGCCAGCAGCTTGGATCTGCGGGGGAACACTGAAGCTTTCTTT.

This clonotype was recorded a few times. The chain has TRBV13 and TRBJ2-3; a weak D match, TRBD2 (5 bases). The germline V and J ends were trimmed by 5 bases and 2 bases, with 11 bases remaining between them. Germline V gene lookup returns CDR1 PRHDT and CDR2 FYEKMQ (reference sequence). The CDR3 runs to 14 residues. CDR3 amino acids: CASSPRAFTDTQYF. CDR3 in DNA: TGTGCCAGCAGCCCGCGGGCGTTCACAGATACGCAGTATTTT. Together with reference TRBV13 and TRBJ2-3, the CDR3 gives the full variable domain: AAGVIQSPRHLIKEKRETATLKCYPIPRHDTVYWYQQGPGQDPQFLISFYEKMQSDKGSIPDRFSAQQFSDYHSELNMSSLELGDSALYFCASSPRAFTDTQYFGPGTRLTVL.

This clonotype was counted a few times. J is TRBJ2-1 and V is TRBV7-2; D not resolved. In germline, CDR1 is SGHTA, CDR2 FQGNSA. V was pared by 0 bases and J by 15 bases, with 6 bases between. The CDR3 has 10 residues. The CDR3 reads CASSLASPFF. As DNA, the CDR3 is TGTGCCAGCAGCTTAGCGTCTCCGTTCTTC. The full variable domain, its missing parts supplied by reference TRBV7-2 and TRBJ2-1, is GAGVSQSPSNKVTEKGKDVELRCDPISGHTALYWYRQSLGQGLEFLIYFQGNSAPDKSGLPSDRFSAERTGGSVSTLTIQRTQQEDSAVYLCASSLASPFFGPGTRLTVL.

This clonotype has more than one count but fewer than ten. The rearrangement uses TRBV11-2 and TRBJ1-1; TRBD1 agrees at 8 bases. This CDR3 is built from 14 residues. J was trimmed by 5 bases and V by 2 bases; bases with no gene match: 4. Germline values: CDR1 SGHAT, CDR2 FQNNGV. CDR3 sequence (DNA): TGTGCCAGCAGCTTAAAGAGACAGGGGACTGAAGCTTTCTTT. It specifies CASSLKRQGTEAFF.

The chain employs TRBV5-4 and TRBJ2-5; no clear D gene. The CDR3 is made up of 14 amino acids. V dropped 0 bases and J dropped 3 bases, with 9 bases sitting between them. Germline V CDR1 and CDR2: SGHNT, YYREEE (reference sequence). The DNA of the CDR3 is TGTGCCAGCAGCTTGGCCCTACAGAAAGAGACCCAGTACTTC. Its translation: CASSLALQKETQYF.